This T cell receptor (beta chain) is from a study of T cell clonotyping in hematopoietic cell transplantation. Study outcomes and limitations: Higher Inverse Simpson Index values in graft donor and pretransplant recipient predicted broader posttransplant TCR diversity. At the given depth, recipient repertoires were over 95% de novo clonotypes. Recipient TCR diversity dropped after transplant; expanded clonotypes rose from day 30 to 180. Without cell sorting, CD4 versus CD8 contributions remain unresolved.

Details on this clone: Antigen: not known.

This CDR3 region has 11 residues. Germline V gene lookup returns CDR1 GTSNPN and CDR2 SVGIG (reference sequence). V dropped 6 bases and J dropped 4 bases, with 9 bases sitting between them. Generated by immunoSEQ multiplex PCR, the TCRdb table keeps only in-frame clones and is missing some. The sample has 12,000 or so clones, roughly 50% seen once. The sequence derives from a man over 45 in good health. Some clones in this sample may be carry-over from other donors' samples. The gene calls are TRBV30 and TRBJ1-1, with D tentatively TRBD1 (5 bases). Sequences were obtained from peripheral blood mononuclear cells. CDR3 nucleotide sequence: TGTGCCTGCCCACAGGTCACTGAAGCTTTCTTT. Encoded protein: CACPQVTEAFF.